This TCR beta chain was identified during a study of neurological immune-mediated disorders. At the level of the study: The roughly 34 patients with multiple sclerosis comprised some 30 relapsing-remitting cases and 3 secondary progressive cases.

Study findings and constraints: CDR3 amino acid sequences of expanded clones were not shared across subjects, a result suggesting private repertoires in all groups. HTLV-1-associated myelopathy showed the most TCR clonal expansion; multiple sclerosis the least, below healthy controls.

Ten or more counts support this clonotype. Its specificity is unknown. With 10-nucleotide random UMIs, 5'RACE was used to make the cDNA. TCRdb re-analysed the 5' RACE reads in MiXCR, keeping a single row per CDR3 protein. In the table there are 70,000 or so distinct CDR3 sequences, roughly 3.1% of which are singletons. Material: PBMCs. This TCR derives from a woman aged 45-60 years with multiple sclerosis.

CDR3 sequence reads: CASSREGGETQYF. The CDR3 DNA follows: TGTGCCAGCAGCCGGGAGGGGGGTGAGACCCAGTACTTC. V gene TRBV5-4 combines with J gene TRBJ2-5, with 8 bases aligning to TRBD2. This CDR3 contains 13 residues. Germline V gives CDR1 SGHNT, CDR2 YYREEE (reference sequence). The V gene end was trimmed by 4 bases and the J gene end by 5 bases; junction bases not matched to a gene: 4.